The entry below gives a single T cell receptor (beta chain) sequence along with its context. Its antigen is as yet unknown. The CDR3 loop spans 13 amino acids. Germline loops: CDR1 SGHDT, CDR2 YYEEEE. V was trimmed by 1 base and J by 6 bases, leaving 10 bases between them. The sample comes from a study of shared clonotypes between healthy human individuals. Overall study context: CD4 naive and memory got three plates each, CD8 naive two, CD8 memory one.

Data came from immunoSEQ multiplex PCR; TCRdb stores just in-frame clones and leaves some out. This sample has millions of clones, with about 93% found just once. Study-wide findings and caveats: Clonotype sharing levels among donors were expected to vary with sequencing depth. Clonotypes shared by all four donors outscored non-shared clonotypes in generation probability.

The naive CD8 fraction comprised CD45RO-negative cells positively selected for CCR7 and excluded terminally differentiated effector memory CD45RA+ cells. The TCR comes from a man aged 18-30 years in good health. Some clones in this sample may be carry-over from other donors' samples. Material for sequencing was naive CD8+ T cells from PBMCs. This rearrangement joins TRBV5-6 to TRBJ1-1, with unresolved D. The CDR3: CASSLRTDAEAFF. CDR3 nucleotide sequence: TGTGCCAGCAGCTTGAGGACGGACGCTGAAGCTTTCTTT.